There are many counts of the clone carrying this TCR beta chain. V gave up 6 bases and J gave up 0 bases; unmatched junction bases: 5. The CDR3 spans 15 residues. Germline lookup yields CDR1 SGHAT and CDR2 FQDESV (reference sequence). Each CDR3 protein is one row after TCRdb ran MiXCR on the RT-PCR reads. The sample shows about 230,000 distinct CDR3 sequences, 13% to 15% of them seen only once. The source of the sample is a study of patients and donors after allogeneic stem cell transplantation. The chain carries TRBV11-1 and TRBJ2-1; 7 nucleotides line up with TRBD2. Sequencing was carried out using blood, either unsorted or a sorted T cell fraction (not recorded which). This TCR was sampled from a human donor who was either an allogeneic HSCT recipient or a stem cell or donor lymphocyte infusion donor (not recorded which). It is not recorded whose cells these are; they may come from a transplant donor. This CDR3 reads CASRVAGNSYNEQFF. The CDR3 DNA follows: TGTGCCAGCAGGGTAGCGGGTAACTCCTACAATGAGCAGTTCTTC.